The 11 T cell receptor beta chains given below trace back to one sample, sequenced in a study of T cells in localized non-small cell lung cancer. Clones were read by immunoSEQ multiplex PCR, and TCRdb kept only the in-frame ones, dropping some. The sample records 30,000 to 45,000 clones, roughly 85% being singletons. The sequenced sample was peripheral blood, obtained before any cancer treatment. The receptors come from a woman between 35 and 70 years old with stage I lung adenocarcinoma.

This clone is labeled as medium-sized. The chain has TRBV10-2 and TRBJ1-4; no firm D call. CDR1 and CDR2 from the germline V gene are WSHSY and SAAADI. The length of the CDR3 is 15 residues. V dropped 2 bases and J dropped 9 bases, with 16 bases sitting between them. The CDR3 protein is CASSEQDAARKKLFF. DNA for the CDR3: TGCGCCAGCAGTGAGCAAGACGCGGCAAGGAAAAAACTGTTTTTT.

The chain employs TRBV7-8 and TRBJ1-2; D is unresolved. The CDR3 has 15 amino acids. V dropped 2 bases and J dropped 2 bases, with 12 bases sitting between them. Germline V gives CDR1 SGHVS, CDR2 FQNEAQ. In nucleotides, the CDR3 is TGTGCCAGCAGCTTAAAAAGAGACACGAACTATGGCTACACCTTC. Translated, it gives CASSLKRDTNYGYTF. The whole variable domain, filled in from reference TRBV7-8 and TRBJ1-2, reads GAGVSQSPRYKVAKRGQDVALRCDPISGHVSLFWYQQALGQGPEFLTYFQNEAQLDKSGLPSDRFFAERPEGSVSTLKIQRTQQEDSAVYLCASSLKRDTNYGYTFGSGTRLTVV.

The sample holds one count of this clone. The chain joins TRBV4-1 to TRBJ2-7; weak D call: TRBD2 (5 bases). The CDR3 spans 16 residues. CDR1 and CDR2 from the germline V gene are MGHRA and YSYEKL. Deletions cut 1 base from V and 3 bases from J, with 16 bases between. Here the CDR3 reads CASSQVPKGRDYEQYF. The CDR3 DNA reads as TGCGCCAGCAGCCAAGTACCCAAAGGACGGGACTACGAGCAGTACTTC.

Points on this clone: The sample carries other DNA sequences with the same CDR3. This sequence joins TRBV6-1 and TRBJ2-7, with a weak D call TRBD1 (5 bases). The CDR3 runs 15 residues. Looked up from germline, CDR1 is MNHNS and CDR2 is SASEGT. V gave up 7 bases and J gave up 1 base, with 17 bases separating them. The CDR3 loop is CASNRQPERSYEQYF. CDR3 DNA: TGTGCCAGCAACAGACAGCCGGAACGGTCCTACGAGCAGTACTTC.

The V and J genes are TRBV5-1 and TRBJ1-2; 11 bases are shared with TRBD1. The germline V gene has CDR1 SGHRS and CDR2 YFSETQ. The CDR3 extends over 16 amino acids. V lost 5 bases, J lost 5 bases, and 11 bases stayed unmatched. CDR3 loop: CASRPIPGQGDYGYTF. DNA of the CDR3: TGCGCCAGCAGGCCAATTCCGGGACAGGGGGATTATGGCTACACCTTC.

This chain uses TRBV7-9 with TRBJ2-5; no firm D call. CDR1 is SEHNR, CDR2 FQNEAQ, per germline (reference sequence). This CDR3 spans 11 amino acids. Trimming removed 6 bases at V and 5 bases at J, with 7 bases between. CDR3 residues: CASSLLETQYF. CDR3 nucleotides: TGTGCCAGCAGTTTATTGGAGACCCAGTACTTC.

The chain uses TRBV11-2 and TRBJ1-3, with TRBD1 as a possible D gene (6 bases). V lost 5 bases to trimming and J lost 4 bases, with 18 bases between them. Germline-derived CDR1 and CDR2 are SGHAT and FQNNGV. CDR3 length equals 16 residues. The CDR3 DNA follows: TGTGCCAGCAGCCCTCGAGAATACAGGGCCGGAAACACCATATATTTT. Protein: CASSPREYRAGNTIYF.

The rearrangement joins TRBV6-1 to TRBJ2-2; D not resolved. This CDR3 has 13 residues. Germline loops: CDR1 MNHNS, CDR2 SASEGT. The germline V and J ends were trimmed by 1 base and 6 bases, with 6 bases remaining between them. The CDR3 DNA sequence: TGTGCCAGCAGTGAAGTACGGGCCGGGGAGCTGTTTTTT. Translating gives CASSEVRAGELFF.

The chain links TRBV9 to TRBJ2-5; D call uncertain. Germline-derived CDR1 and CDR2 are SGDLS and YYNGEE. This CDR3 region has 11 residues. Trimming took 8 bases from V and 5 from J, leaving 10 bases between them. The CDR3 region has the DNA TGTGCCAGTTGGGTGGAGGAGACCCAGTACTTC. This encodes CASWVEETQYF.

The chain uses TRBV7-2 and TRBJ1-2; D is unclear. The CDR3 covers 13 residues. The V gene lost 3 bases and the J gene lost 4 bases, with 9 bases spanning the gap. The germline gives CDR1 SGHTA, CDR2 FQGNSA. The CDR3 region is CASSFQVRYGYTF. For the CDR3, the DNA is TGTGCCAGCAGCTTTCAGGTCCGCTATGGCTACACCTTC.

This chain uses TRBV11-2 with TRBJ2-4; D is undetermined. The CDR3 spans 12 residues. Germline-derived CDR1 and CDR2 are SGHAT and FQNNGV. Trimming stripped 5 bases from V and 14 bases from J, with 16 bases between. CDR3 in DNA: TGTGCCAGCAGCCGAGTGGGCAGCACAGAGTACTTC. Amino acids: CASSRVGSTEYF.